This T cell receptor (beta chain) was profiled in a study of Graves' ophthalmopathy and Graves' hyperthyroidism. Study-level results: In predicting ophthalmopathy progression, the model reached 70% to 71% sensitivity and approximately 72% specificity.

In its sample, this clonotype was seen many times. Its target is unknown. Hyperthyroidism cases were recent diagnoses of under 2 months' duration in people aged 18 to 65. Exclusion applied to patients with other autoimmune diseases, uncontrolled infections, pregnancy or lactation. Diagnosis relied on clinical symptoms, serum thyroxine, TRAb, thyroid ultrasound and orbital computed tomography. V lost 5 bases, J lost 2 bases, and 13 bases lay in between. Germline V CDR1 and CDR2: SGHVS, FQNEAQ. CDR3 length: 14 residues. Using RNA transcripts, the TCR beta CDR3 regions were amplified. Amplification began with first-round RT-PCR using HTBI primers, then second-round multiplex PCR was performed. TCRdb processed the multiplex PCR reads anew with MiXCR; each CDR3 protein has one entry. The sample gives more than 300,000 distinct CDR3 sequences, about a sixth of which show up once; 2.4% is in the top ten.

The receptor was derived from an adult woman with stable Graves' hyperthyroidism. The chain uses TRBV7-8 and TRBJ2-7; no definite D call. Sequenced: peripheral blood. The CDR3 sequence: CASSTRTETYEQYF. CDR3 bases: TGTGCCAGCAGCACTCGGACGGAAACCTACGAGCAGTACTTC.